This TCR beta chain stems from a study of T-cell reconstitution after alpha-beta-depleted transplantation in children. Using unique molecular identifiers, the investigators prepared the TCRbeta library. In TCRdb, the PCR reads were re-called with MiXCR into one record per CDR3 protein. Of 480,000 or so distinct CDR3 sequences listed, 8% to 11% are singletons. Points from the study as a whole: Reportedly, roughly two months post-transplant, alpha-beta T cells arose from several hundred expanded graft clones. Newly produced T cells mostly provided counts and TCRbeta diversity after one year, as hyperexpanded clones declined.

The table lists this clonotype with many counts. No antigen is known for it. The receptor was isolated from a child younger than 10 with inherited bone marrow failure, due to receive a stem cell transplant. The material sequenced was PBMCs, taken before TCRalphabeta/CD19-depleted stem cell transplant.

CDR3 residues: CASSLANLPGLHTGELFF. As DNA, the CDR3 is TGTGCCAGCAGCTTGGCAAACCTTCCGGGACTACACACCGGGGAGCTGTTTTTT. The chain combines TRBV5-6 with TRBJ2-2; TRBD2 agrees at 7 bases. This CDR3 region has 18 residues. CDR1 is SGHDT and CDR2 is YYEEEE in the germline V gene. Unmatched junction bases numbered 11, after V lost 0 bases and J lost 3 bases. The entire variable domain, with the rest obtained from reference TRBV5-6 and TRBJ2-2, is as follows: DAGVTQSPTHLIKTRGQQVTLRCSPKSGHDTVSWYQQALGQGPQFIFQYYEEEERQRGNFPDRFSGHQFPNYSSELNVNALLLGDSALYLCASSLANLPGLHTGELFFGEGSRLTVL.